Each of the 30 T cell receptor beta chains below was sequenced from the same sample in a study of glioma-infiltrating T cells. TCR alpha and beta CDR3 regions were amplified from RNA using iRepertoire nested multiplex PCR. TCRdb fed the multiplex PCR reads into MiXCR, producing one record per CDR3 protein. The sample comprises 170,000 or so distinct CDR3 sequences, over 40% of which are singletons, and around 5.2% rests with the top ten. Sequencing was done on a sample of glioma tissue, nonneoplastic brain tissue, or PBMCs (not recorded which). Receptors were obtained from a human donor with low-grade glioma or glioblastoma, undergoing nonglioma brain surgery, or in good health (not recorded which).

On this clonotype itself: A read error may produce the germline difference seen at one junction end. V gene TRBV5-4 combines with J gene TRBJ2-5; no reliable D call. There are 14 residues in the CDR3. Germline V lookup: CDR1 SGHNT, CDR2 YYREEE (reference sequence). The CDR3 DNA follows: TGTGCCAGCAGCTTGTCCCTGGCTCTTGAGACCAAGTACTTC. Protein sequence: CASSLSLALETKYF.

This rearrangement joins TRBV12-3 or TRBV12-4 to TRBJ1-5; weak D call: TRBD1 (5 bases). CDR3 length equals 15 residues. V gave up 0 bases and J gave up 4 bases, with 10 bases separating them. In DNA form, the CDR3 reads TGTGCCAGCAGTTTAGCCAGACAGTATAATCAGCCCCAGCATTTT. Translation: CASSLARQYNQPQHF.

DNA of the CDR3: TGTGCCAGCTCACCCCCGGCTTTCCGAGAGACCCAGTACTTC. It encodes CASSPPAFRETQYF. This chain joins TRBV18 and TRBJ2-5; D is unresolved. CDR1 and CDR2 from the germline V gene are KGHSH and LQKENI. This CDR3 has 14 residues. Trimming took 3 bases from V and 4 from J, leaving 12 bases between them.

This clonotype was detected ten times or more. The CDR3 loop is CAISESISGGTEAFF. CDR3 nucleotide sequence: TGTGCCATCAGTGAGTCGATATCAGGGGGCACTGAAGCTTTCTTT. The chain employs TRBV10-3 and TRBJ1-1, with TRBD1 matching over 7 bases. The germline gives CDR1 ENHRY, CDR2 SYGVKD. With V trimmed by 0 bases and J by 4 bases, 5 bases remained unmatched. CDR3 length: 15 residues.

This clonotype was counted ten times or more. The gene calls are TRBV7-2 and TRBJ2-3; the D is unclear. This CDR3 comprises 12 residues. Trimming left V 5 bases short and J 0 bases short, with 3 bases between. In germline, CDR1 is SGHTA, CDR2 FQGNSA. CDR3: CASSRSTDTQYF. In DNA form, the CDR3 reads TGTGCCAGCAGCAGGAGCACAGATACGCAGTATTTT.

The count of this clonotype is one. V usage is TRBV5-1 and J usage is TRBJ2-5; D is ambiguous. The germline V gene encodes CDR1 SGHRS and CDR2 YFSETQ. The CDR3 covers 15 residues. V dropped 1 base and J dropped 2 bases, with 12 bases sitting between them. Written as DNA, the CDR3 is TGCGCCAGCAGCTTGTTGGCACACAATCAAGAGACCCAGTACTTC. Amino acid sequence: CASSLLAHNQETQYF.

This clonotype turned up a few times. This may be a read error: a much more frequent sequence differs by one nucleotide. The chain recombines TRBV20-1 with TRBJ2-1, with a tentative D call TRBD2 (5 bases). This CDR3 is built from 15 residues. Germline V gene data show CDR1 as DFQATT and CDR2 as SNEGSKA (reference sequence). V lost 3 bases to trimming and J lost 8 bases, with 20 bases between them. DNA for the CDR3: TGCAGTGCTAGTAAAACTAGAGGGAGTACGGATGAGCAGTTCTTC. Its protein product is CSASKTRGSTDEQFF.

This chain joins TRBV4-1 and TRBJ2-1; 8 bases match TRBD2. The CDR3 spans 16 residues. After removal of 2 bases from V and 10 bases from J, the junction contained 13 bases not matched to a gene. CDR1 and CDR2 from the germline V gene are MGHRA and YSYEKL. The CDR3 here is CASSQRLSGTAVEQFF. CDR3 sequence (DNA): TGCGCCAGCAGCCAACGCCTTAGCGGGACCGCGGTAGAGCAGTTCTTC.

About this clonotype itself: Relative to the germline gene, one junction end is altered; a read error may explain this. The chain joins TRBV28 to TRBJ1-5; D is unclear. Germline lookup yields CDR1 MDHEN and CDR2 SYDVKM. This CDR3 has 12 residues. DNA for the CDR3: TGTGCCAGCGGTCCACCAAATCAGCCCAAGCATTTT. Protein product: CASGPPNQPKHF.

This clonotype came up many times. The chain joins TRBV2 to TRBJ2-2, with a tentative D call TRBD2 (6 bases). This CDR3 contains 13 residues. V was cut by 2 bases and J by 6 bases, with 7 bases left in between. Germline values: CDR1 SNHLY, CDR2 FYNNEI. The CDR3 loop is CASSERRAGELFF. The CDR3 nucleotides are TGTGCCAGCAGTGAAAGGAGGGCCGGGGAGCTGTTTTTT.

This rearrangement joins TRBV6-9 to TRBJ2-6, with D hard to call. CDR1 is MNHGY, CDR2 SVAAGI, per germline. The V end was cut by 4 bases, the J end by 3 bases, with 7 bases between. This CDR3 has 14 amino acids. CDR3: CASSSIYGANVLTF. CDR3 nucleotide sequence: TGTGCCAGCAGTTCAATCTATGGGGCCAACGTCCTGACTTTC.

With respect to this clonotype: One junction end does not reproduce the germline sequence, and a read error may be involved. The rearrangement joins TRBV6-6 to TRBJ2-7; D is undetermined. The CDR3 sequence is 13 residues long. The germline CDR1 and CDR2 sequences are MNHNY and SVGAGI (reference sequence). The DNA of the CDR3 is TGTGCCAGCAGTTACGGGTCTACCTACGTGCAGTACTTC. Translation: CASSYGSTYVQYF.

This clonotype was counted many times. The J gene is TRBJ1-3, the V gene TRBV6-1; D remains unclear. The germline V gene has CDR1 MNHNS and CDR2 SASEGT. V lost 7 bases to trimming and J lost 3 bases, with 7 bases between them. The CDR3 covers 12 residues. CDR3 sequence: CASMEHGNTIYF. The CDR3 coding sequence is TGTGCCAGCATGGAACATGGAAACACCATATATTTT.

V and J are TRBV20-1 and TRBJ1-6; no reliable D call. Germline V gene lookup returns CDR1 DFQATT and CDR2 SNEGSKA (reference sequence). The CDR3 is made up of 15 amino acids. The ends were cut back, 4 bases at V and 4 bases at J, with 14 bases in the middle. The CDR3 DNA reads TGCAGTGCTAAAGATCCGGGAAAGTATAATTCACCCCTCCACTTT. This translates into CSAKDPGKYNSPLHF.

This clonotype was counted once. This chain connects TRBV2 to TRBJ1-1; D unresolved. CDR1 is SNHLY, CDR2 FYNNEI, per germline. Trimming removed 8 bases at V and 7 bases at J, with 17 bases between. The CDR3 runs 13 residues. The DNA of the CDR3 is TGTGCCAGCCTCGACGGGTCAGGCAATGAAGCTTTCTTT. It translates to CASLDGSGNEAFF.

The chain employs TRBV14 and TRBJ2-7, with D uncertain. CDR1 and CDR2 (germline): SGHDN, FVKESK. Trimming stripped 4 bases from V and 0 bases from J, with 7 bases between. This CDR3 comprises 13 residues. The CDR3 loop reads CASSPWGSYEQYF. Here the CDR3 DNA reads TGTGCCAGCAGCCCTTGGGGCTCCTACGAGCAGTACTTC.

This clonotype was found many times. CDR3 bases: TGTGCCAGCAGCCGTCTGCCCCAAGAGACCCAGTACTTC. Translating it yields CASSRLPQETQYF. The genes are TRBV7-9 and TRBJ2-5; D ambiguous. The V end lost 5 bases, the J end lost 1 base, and 8 bases lay between the germline ends. The germline V gene encodes CDR1 SEHNR and CDR2 FQNEAQ (reference sequence). There are 13 residues in the CDR3.

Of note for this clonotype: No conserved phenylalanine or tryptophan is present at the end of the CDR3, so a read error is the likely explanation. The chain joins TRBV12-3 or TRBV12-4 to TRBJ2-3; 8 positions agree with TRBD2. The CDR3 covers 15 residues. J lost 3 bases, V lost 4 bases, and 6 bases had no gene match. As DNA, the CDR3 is TGTGCCAGCAGTTGGACAGCGGGAGCAACAGATACGCAGTATCTT. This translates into CASSWTAGATDTQYL.

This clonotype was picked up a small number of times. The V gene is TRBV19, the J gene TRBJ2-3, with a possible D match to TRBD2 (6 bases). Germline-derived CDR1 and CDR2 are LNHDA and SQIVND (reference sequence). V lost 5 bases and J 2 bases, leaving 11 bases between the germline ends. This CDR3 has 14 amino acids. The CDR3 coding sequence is TGTGCCAGTAGTTTAGCGGAGATCACAGATACGCAGTATTTT. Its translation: CASSLAEITDTQYF.

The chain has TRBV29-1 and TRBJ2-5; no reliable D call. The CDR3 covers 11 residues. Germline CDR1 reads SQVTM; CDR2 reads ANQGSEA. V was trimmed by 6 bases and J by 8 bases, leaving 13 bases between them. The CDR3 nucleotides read TGCAGCGTCCAGGTGACCGCTACCCAGTACTTC. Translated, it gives CSVQVTATQYF.

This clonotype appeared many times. CDR3 sequence reads: CATSPRSGRAVNEQFF. The CDR3, as DNA: TGTGCCACCAGCCCCCGCAGCGGGAGGGCCGTTAATGAGCAGTTCTTC. This chain joins TRBV15 and TRBJ2-1; 10 bases are a match to TRBD2. V shed 5 bases, J shed 7 bases, and the junction held 11 bases outside the gene matches. The germline CDR1 and CDR2 sequences are LNHNV and YYDKDF (reference sequence). The CDR3 extends over 16 amino acids.

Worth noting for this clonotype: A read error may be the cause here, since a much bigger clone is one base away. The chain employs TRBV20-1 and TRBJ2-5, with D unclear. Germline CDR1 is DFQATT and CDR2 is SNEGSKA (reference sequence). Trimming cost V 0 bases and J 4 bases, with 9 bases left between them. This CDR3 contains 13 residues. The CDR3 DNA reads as TGCAGTGCTAGAGATGAAATCGGAGAGACCCAGTACTTC. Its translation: CSARDEIGETQYF.

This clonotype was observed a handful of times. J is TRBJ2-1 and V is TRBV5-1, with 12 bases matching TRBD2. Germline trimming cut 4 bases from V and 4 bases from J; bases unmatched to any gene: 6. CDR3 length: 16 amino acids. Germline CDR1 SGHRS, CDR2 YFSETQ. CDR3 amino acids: CASSASTSGGYNEQFF. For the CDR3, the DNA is TGCGCCAGCAGCGCCAGTACTAGCGGGGGGTACAATGAGCAGTTCTTC.

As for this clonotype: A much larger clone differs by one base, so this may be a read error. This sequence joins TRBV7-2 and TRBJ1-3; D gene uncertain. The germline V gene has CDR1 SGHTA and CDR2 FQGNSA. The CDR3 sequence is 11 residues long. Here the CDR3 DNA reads TGTGCCAGCAGCTACAGAAAGACCATATATTTT. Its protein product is CASSYRKTIYF.

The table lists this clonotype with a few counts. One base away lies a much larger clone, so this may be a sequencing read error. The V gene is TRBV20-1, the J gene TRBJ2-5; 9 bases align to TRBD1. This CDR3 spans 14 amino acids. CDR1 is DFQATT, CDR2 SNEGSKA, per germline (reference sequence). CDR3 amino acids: CSASTGGFKETKYF. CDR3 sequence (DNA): TGCAGTGCTTCAACAGGGGGCTTTAAGGAGACCAAGTACTTC.

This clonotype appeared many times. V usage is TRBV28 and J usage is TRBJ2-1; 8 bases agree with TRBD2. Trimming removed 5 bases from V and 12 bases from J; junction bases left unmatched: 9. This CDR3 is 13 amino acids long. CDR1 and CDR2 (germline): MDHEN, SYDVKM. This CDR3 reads CASSPLAGRVQFF. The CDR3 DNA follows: TGTGCCAGCAGTCCTTTAGCGGGAAGGGTGCAGTTCTTC.

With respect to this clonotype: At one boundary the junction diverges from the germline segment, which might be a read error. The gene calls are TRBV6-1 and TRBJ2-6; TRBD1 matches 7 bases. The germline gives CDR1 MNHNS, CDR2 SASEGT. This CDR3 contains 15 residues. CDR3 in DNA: TGTGCCAGCAGGACCACAGGGGTCGGGGCCAACGTCCTGAGTTTC. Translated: CASRTTGVGANVLSF.

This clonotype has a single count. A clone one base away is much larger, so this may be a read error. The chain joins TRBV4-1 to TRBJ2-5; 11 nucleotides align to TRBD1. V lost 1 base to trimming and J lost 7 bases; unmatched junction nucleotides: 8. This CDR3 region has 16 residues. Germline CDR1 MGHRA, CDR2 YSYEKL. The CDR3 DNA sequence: TGCGCCAGCAGCCAAGGATTGGACAGGGGGCTGGGGACCCAGTACTTC. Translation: CASSQGLDRGLGTQYF.

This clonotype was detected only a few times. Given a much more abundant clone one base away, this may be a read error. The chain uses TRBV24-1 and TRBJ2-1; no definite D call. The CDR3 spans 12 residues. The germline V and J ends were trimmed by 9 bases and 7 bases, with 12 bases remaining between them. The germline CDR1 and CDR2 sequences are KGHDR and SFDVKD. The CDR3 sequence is CATGDGENEQFF. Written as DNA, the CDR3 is TGTGCCACCGGCGATGGAGAGAATGAGCAGTTCTTC.

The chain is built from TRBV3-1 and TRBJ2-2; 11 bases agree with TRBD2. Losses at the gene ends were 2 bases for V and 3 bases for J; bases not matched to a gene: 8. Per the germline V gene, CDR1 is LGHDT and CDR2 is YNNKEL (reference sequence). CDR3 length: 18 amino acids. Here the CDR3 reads CASSQTSGRTGHTGELFF. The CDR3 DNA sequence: TGTGCCAGCAGCCAAACTAGCGGGAGAACGGGACACACCGGGGAGCTGTTTTTT.